The text below deals with one TCR beta chain. Its antigen is unidentified. Second-dose intervals of approximately 4 or approximately 12 weeks were pooled. The record originates from a study of T cell responses to AZD1222 COVID-19 vaccine. Germline V lookup: CDR1 MDHEN, CDR2 SYDVKM. V dropped 2 bases and J dropped 0 bases, with 8 bases sitting between them. The CDR3 length is 15 residues. Study-level findings and limits: Spike-wide coverage was observed for vaccine-associated CD4 TCRs, with dominant responses at 160-218 and 743-854.

TCRdb's copy holds only in-frame clones and misses some; the assay was immunoSEQ multiplex PCR. The sample shows roughly 110,000 clones, 90% to 95% of them seen only once. Sequencing was performed on peripheral blood, taken 28 days after the second AZD1222 dose. The sequence derives from an adult who received the AZD1222 COVID-19 vaccine. V usage is TRBV28 and J usage is TRBJ1-3; D unresolved. This CDR3 is CASSLAELSGNTIYF. In nucleotides, the CDR3 is TGTGCCAGCAGTTTAGCGGAGCTCTCTGGAAACACCATATATTTT.